A single sample is the source of the 27 T cell receptor beta chains below, sequenced in a study of T cell responses to AZD1222 COVID-19 vaccine listed by TCRdb under 2021. Library preparation employed the immunoSEQ multiplex PCR assay. TCRdb re-hosts the immuneACCESS table, in-frame sequences only. Its copies lack some clones; in the studies checked, an unresolved V gene accounts for under half of them, and the cause for the rest is not known. Recorded for this sample are over 130,000 clones; 85% to 95% of them occurred a single time. The ten largest make up roughly 5% of the sample. The time point label, read with the paper, signifies: baseline before first vaccination. Sequences were derived from peripheral blood, sampled on day 0 of AZD1222 vaccination. Receptors originate from an adult in good health.

This chain joins TRBV7-9 and TRBJ1-2, with D unresolved. This CDR3 is built from 13 residues. Trimming left V 5 bases short and J 5 bases short, with 12 bases between. Germline CDR1 SEHNR, CDR2 FQNEAQ (reference sequence). The CDR3 loop reads CASSPDGPYGYTF. CDR3 coding DNA: TGTGCCAGCAGCCCCGACGGACCTTATGGCTACACCTTC. Complete variable domain (other parts from reference TRBV7-9 and TRBJ1-2): DTGVSQNPRHKITKRGQNVTFRCDPISEHNRLYWYRQTLGQGPEFLTYFQNEAQLEKSRLLSDRFSAERPKGSFSTLEIQRTEQGDSAMYLCASSPDGPYGYTFGSGTRLTVV.

The chain is built from TRBV10-3 and TRBJ2-7, with D possibly being TRBD1 (6 bases). V was shortened by 11 bases and J by 5 bases, with 22 bases between the two germline ends. This CDR3 is built from 14 residues. Germline CDR1 and CDR2: ENHRY and SYGVKD. The CDR3 is CASHRDPPPHEQYF. The CDR3 coding sequence is TGTGCCTCCCACAGGGATCCCCCCCCACACGAGCAGTACTTC.

The CDR3 region is CASGFSGNTEAFF. The CDR3 DNA is TGTGCTAGTGGTTTCAGTGGGAACACTGAAGCTTTCTTT. This chain joins TRBV12-5 and TRBJ1-1; D is unresolved. This CDR3 has 13 residues. Germline CDR1 and CDR2: LGHNT and FRNRAP. V was shortened by 3 bases and J by 1 base, with 6 bases between the two germline ends.

This chain connects TRBV5-1 to TRBJ1-2, with 8 bases that match TRBD1. Germline V gives CDR1 SGHRS, CDR2 YFSETQ. This CDR3 is built from 15 residues. Unmatched junction bases numbered 5, after V lost 4 bases and J lost 0 bases. DNA of the CDR3: TGCGCCAGCAGCAGAGGACAGGGAACTAACTATGGCTACACCTTC. It encodes CASSRGQGTNYGYTF.

The V call is TRBV29-1, the J call TRBJ2-1; TRBD1 matches at 10 bases. Germline V lookup: CDR1 SQVTM, CDR2 ANQGSEA. Unmatched junction bases numbered 4, after V lost 5 bases and J lost 3 bases. This CDR3 comprises 14 residues. CDR3 amino acids: CSVRDRGGYNEQFF. The DNA of the CDR3 is TGCAGCGTTCGGGACAGGGGAGGCTACAATGAGCAGTTCTTC.

This rearrangement joins TRBV7-9 to TRBJ1-1; maybe TRBD1 (5 bases). The CDR3 extends over 14 amino acids. The ends were cut back, 4 bases at V and 1 base at J, with 10 bases in the middle. The germline gives CDR1 SEHNR, CDR2 FQNEAQ (reference sequence). CDR3 protein: CASSSITGNTEAFF. CDR3 bases: TGTGCCAGCAGCTCCATTACAGGGAACACTGAAGCTTTCTTT.

The V gene is TRBV2, the J gene TRBJ1-6, with D possibly TRBD1 on 6 matching bases. V dropped 6 bases and J dropped 9 bases, with 18 bases sitting between them. The CDR3 runs 15 residues. Germline values: CDR1 SNHLY, CDR2 FYNNEI. The CDR3 region has the DNA TGTGCCAGCAGGGTCAGGGGCTCCCACGGTTCACCCCTCCACTTT. Its translation: CASRVRGSHGSPLHF. The whole variable domain, remainder taken from reference TRBV2 and TRBJ1-6, is EPEVTQTPSHQVTQMGQEVILRCVPISNHLYFYWYRQILGQKVEFLVSFYNNEISEKSEIFDDQFSVERPDGSNFTLKIRSTKLEDSAMYFCASRVRGSHGSPLHFGNGTRLTVT.

The V and J genes are TRBV7-2 and TRBJ1-2; 8 bases align to TRBD1. Germline V gene data show CDR1 as SGHTA and CDR2 as FQGNSA. Trimming removed 6 bases from V and 7 bases from J; junction bases left unmatched: 16. The CDR3 has 16 amino acids. CDR3 nucleotides: TGTGCCAGCAGACCCGGACAACAGGGGGTGGGAGGTGGCTACACCTTC. This gives the protein CASRPGQQGVGGGYTF.

This clone was observed a single time. The DNA for the CDR3 is TGTGCCAGCAGCCGAACAGGGGACTATGGCTACACCTTC. Protein product: CASSRTGDYGYTF. The chain recombines TRBV7-8 with TRBJ1-2; 7 bases are a match to TRBD1. The length of the CDR3 is 13 residues. Germline V gives CDR1 SGHVS, CDR2 FQNEAQ. Losses at the gene ends were 5 bases for V and 3 bases for J; bases not matched to a gene: 3.

V and J are TRBV11-2 and TRBJ1-1; D unresolved. The CDR3 has 18 residues. The germline gives CDR1 SGHAT, CDR2 FQNNGV. V shed 4 bases and J shed 4 bases, with 25 bases lying between them. The CDR3, as DNA: TGTGCCAGCAGCTCGATTACCCTCCGGTCGTCCAGAGTCACTGAAGCTTTCTTT. Translating gives CASSSITLRSSRVTEAFF.

The chain carries TRBV19 and TRBJ2-2, with 12 bases aligning to TRBD1. This CDR3 region has 18 residues. Per the germline V gene, CDR1 is LNHDA and CDR2 is SQIVND (reference sequence). Trimming cost V 9 bases and J 5 bases; bases outside gene matches: 16. Here the CDR3 reads CASSRVGTGGAETGELFF. The CDR3, as DNA: TGTGCCAGCTCCCGAGTCGGGACAGGGGGCGCGGAAACCGGGGAGCTGTTTTTT.

The J gene is TRBJ2-2, the V gene TRBV5-1; TRBD1 matches at 7 bases. The CDR3 covers 15 residues. The V and J ends lost 2 bases and 6 bases, in that order; junction bases with no gene match: 7. Germline CDR1 and CDR2: SGHRS and YFSETQ. The CDR3 nucleotides are TGCGCCAGCAGCTTAAGGACAGGCAGTGCCGGGGAGCTGTTTTTT. Its translation is CASSLRTGSAGELFF.

This chain joins TRBV24-1 and TRBJ2-1; weak D call: TRBD1 (5 bases). The CDR3 is 14 residues long. The V end was cut by 4 bases, the J end by 13 bases, with 19 bases between. From germline, CDR1 is KGHDR and CDR2 SFDVKD. CDR3: CATSDVQAANVQFF. The CDR3 bases are TGTGCCACCAGTGACGTACAGGCGGCAAATGTACAGTTCTTC.

The V and J genes are TRBV5-1 and TRBJ1-2; perhaps TRBD1 as D (6 bases). Germline values: CDR1 SGHRS, CDR2 YFSETQ. The CDR3 runs to 14 residues. V lost 0 bases and J 4 bases, leaving 10 bases between the germline ends. The CDR3 DNA is TGCGCCAGCAGCTTGGATCGACAGGCCTATGGCTACACCTTC. It is translated as CASSLDRQAYGYTF.

The V gene is TRBV13, the J gene TRBJ2-7; 11 bases agree with TRBD2. CDR1 is PRHDT, CDR2 FYEKMQ, per germline (reference sequence). The CDR3 is 16 residues long. The junction had 12 bases not matched to a gene; V was cut back by 5 bases and J by 6 bases. The CDR3: CASSGRVLAGASEQYF. The CDR3 DNA reads as TGTGCCAGCAGCGGGAGGGTACTAGCGGGAGCATCCGAGCAGTACTTC.

This clone was detected only a few times. This chain connects TRBV6-1 to TRBJ1-2; D call uncertain. Germline V gene sequence: CDR1 MNHNS, CDR2 SASEGT. The CDR3 extends over 14 amino acids. V was shortened by 2 bases and J by 7 bases, with 14 bases between the two germline ends. The CDR3 protein is CASSETALSFGYTF. DNA of the CDR3: TGTGCCAGCAGTGAAACTGCGCTCTCGTTTGGCTACACCTTC.

The rearrangement joins TRBV29-1 to TRBJ2-7, with unresolved D. The CDR3 consists of 12 residues. V lost 7 bases to trimming and J lost 6 bases, with 16 bases between them. CDR1 SQVTM and CDR2 ANQGSEA come from the germline V gene. The chain's CDR3 is CSDLRAAGEQYF. DNA for the CDR3: TGCAGCGATCTTCGCGCGGCAGGCGAGCAGTACTTC.

Turning to this clone: One end of the junction varies from germline; a read error may be responsible. The genes are TRBV5-1 and TRBJ2-1; 9 bases are a match to TRBD2. This CDR3 has 15 amino acids. The germline V gene has CDR1 SGHRS and CDR2 YFSETQ. CDR3 amino acids: CASSLEAGGYSEQFF. The CDR3 DNA reads TGCGCCAGCAGCTTGGAGGCGGGAGGGTACAGTGAGCAGTTCTTC. Full variable domain (rest looked up from reference TRBV5-1 and TRBJ2-1): KAGVTQTPRYLIKTRGQQVTLSCSPISGHRSVSWYQQTPGQGLQFLFEYFSETQRNKGNFPGRFSGRQFSNSRSEMNVSTLELGDSALYLCASSLEAGGYSEQFFGPGTRLTVL.

V gene TRBV2 combines with J gene TRBJ1-5, with no clear D. Per the germline V gene, CDR1 is SNHLY and CDR2 is FYNNEI. The CDR3 sequence is 13 residues long. The ends were cut back, 7 bases at V and 4 bases at J, with 11 bases in the middle. The CDR3 bases are TGTGCCAGCACCTACAGCTATAATCAGCCCCAGCATTTT. This gives the protein CASTYSYNQPQHF.

CDR3 sequence: CAWRPMRGLAGNPPHNEQFF. CDR3 sequence (DNA): TGTGCCTGGAGACCCATGAGGGGACTAGCGGGAAACCCGCCCCACAATGAGCAGTTCTTC. V and J are TRBV30 and TRBJ2-1; 13 bases are a match to TRBD2. The CDR3 extends over 20 amino acids. Germline V gene sequence: CDR1 GTSNPN, CDR2 SVGIG (reference sequence). Losses at the gene ends were 3 bases for V and 5 bases for J; bases not matched to a gene: 19.

This chain links TRBV19 with TRBJ1-1, with D possibly being TRBD1 (5 bases). Between the trimmed V and J ends, which lost 7 bases and 4 bases, there was a span of 16 bases. CDR3 length: 14 amino acids. CDR1 is LNHDA and CDR2 is SQIVND in the germline V gene (reference sequence). The DNA of the CDR3 is TGTGCCAGTAATTTTCTGCAGGGAGGCACTGAAGCTTTCTTT. It specifies CASNFLQGGTEAFF.

This clone was recorded only once. The genes are TRBV6-2 or TRBV6-3 and TRBJ2-4, with D possibly TRBD1 on 6 matching bases. Germline V lookup: CDR1 MNHEY, CDR2 SVGEGT. V lost 6 bases to trimming and J lost 11 bases, with 20 bases between them. The CDR3 runs 14 residues. The CDR3 loop reads CASSLPDPGDVQYF. CDR3 bases: TGTGCCAGCAGCCTCCCCGACCCAGGGGATGTTCAGTACTTC.

This clone was seen a single time. This sequence joins TRBV7-8 and TRBJ2-7, with D maybe TRBD2 (6 bases). This CDR3 region has 17 residues. V was shortened by 4 bases and J by 0 bases, with 19 bases between the two germline ends. CDR1 and CDR2 from the germline V gene are SGHVS and FQNEAQ. CDR3 protein: CASSSPRVGGLSYEQYF. DNA for the CDR3: TGTGCCAGCAGCTCCCCCCGGGTCGGGGGTCTCTCCTACGAGCAGTACTTC.

The CDR3 here is CATSREQGDNYGYTF. The CDR3 DNA follows: TGTGCCACCAGCAGAGAACAGGGAGACAACTATGGCTACACCTTC. The chain employs TRBV15 and TRBJ1-2; D perhaps matches TRBD1 (6 bases). The CDR3 is 15 amino acids. Trimming took off 0 bases at V and 2 bases at J, with 10 bases between the two ends. CDR1 LNHNV and CDR2 YYDKDF come from the germline V gene (reference sequence).

The count of this clone is one. V gene TRBV23-1 combines with J gene TRBJ1-1; tentatively, D is TRBD1 (6 bases). TRBV23-1 is known as an ORF, though its function is uncertain. V was pared by 2 bases and J by 1 base, with 11 bases between. The CDR3 consists of 15 residues. CDR3 sequence (DNA): TGCGCCAGCAGTCAAAATCACAGGGAGAACACTGAAGCTTTCTTT. The encoded protein is CASSQNHRENTEAFF.

J is TRBJ1-6 and V is TRBV12-5; no firm D call. The V and J ends lost 5 bases and 0 bases respectively, with 8 bases between them. Per germline, CDR1 LGHNT and CDR2 FRNRAP. The CDR3 has 15 amino acids. The CDR3 DNA sequence: TGTGCTAGTGGTGGTGGGAGCTCCTATAATTCACCCCTCCACTTT. It yields the protein CASGGGSSYNSPLHF.

The V call is TRBV7-2, the J call TRBJ1-2; maybe TRBD1 (5 bases). The CDR3 sequence is 12 residues long. V was shortened by 8 bases and J by 4 bases, with 11 bases between the two germline ends. Germline CDR1 is SGHTA and CDR2 is FQGNSA. The CDR3 coding sequence is TGTGCCAGCCATGGGGGGGGCTATGGCTACACCTTC. This encodes CASHGGGYGYTF.